The subject of this entry is one T cell receptor (beta chain). The data belong to a study of blood T cell repertoires in COVID-19. Study-wide context: The United States, Italy and Spain supplied acute and convalescent COVID-19 samples. PBMCs, B-cell-depleted T cells, or T cells provided the cDNA or gDNA that made up the material.

Libraries were prepared by immunoSEQ multiplex PCR; TCRdb keeps only in-frame clonotypes and omits some of them. The repertoire holds some 14,000 clones, with about 84% as singletons. Trimming left V 0 bases short and J 6 bases short, with 18 bases between. Per germline, CDR1 SGHDN and CDR2 FVKESK. The CDR3 has 16 amino acids. Sequenced input: peripheral blood. This clonotype was obtained from a human donor in a cohort sampled during active COVID-19. The chain carries TRBV14 and TRBJ2-7; D might be TRBD1 (6 bases). CDR3 bases: TGTGCCAGCAGCCAAGACGCCGGGACAAAAAGGGGCGAGCAGTACTTC. This translates into CASSQDAGTKRGEQYF.